Following are 4 T cell receptor beta chains from one sample sequenced in a study of Siglec-9 on CD8 T cells in melanoma. Generated by immunoSEQ multiplex PCR, the TCRdb table keeps only in-frame clones and is missing some. The sample records roughly 30,000 clones, about 80% being singletons. The sample taken for sequencing was Siglec-9- CD8+ T cells sorted from blood. These receptors were obtained from a human donor in good health.

This clone was counted a few times. The J gene is TRBJ2-2, the V gene TRBV2; D gene unclear. The V gene lost 4 bases and the J gene lost 6 bases, with 3 bases spanning the gap. The V gene's germline CDR1 is SNHLY and CDR2 FYNNEI. The CDR3 loop spans 11 amino acids. CDR3 DNA sequence: TGTGCCAGCAGTGTGTCCGGGGAGCTGTTTTTT. It specifies CASSVSGELFF.

The rearrangement joins TRBV11-2 to TRBJ2-1; 8 bases line up with TRBD1. After removal of 7 bases from V and 7 bases from J, the junction contained 9 bases not matched to a gene. Germline lookup yields CDR1 SGHAT and CDR2 FQNNGV. The CDR3 sequence is 14 residues long. CDR3 sequence (DNA): TGTGCCAGCACCCCAGGGGGCTTGGGAAATGAGCAGTTCTTC. Translating it yields CASTPGGLGNEQFF. Looking up the rest from reference TRBV11-2 and TRBJ2-1 gives the full variable domain: EAGVAQSPRYKIIEKRQSVAFWCNPISGHATLYWYQQILGQGPKLLIQFQNNGVVDDSQLPKDRFSAERLKGVDSTLKIQPAKLEDSAVYLCASTPGGLGNEQFFGPGTRLTVL.

In this sample, this clone is medium-sized. The chain recombines TRBV5-1 with TRBJ1-6; 10 nucleotides align to TRBD1. The CDR3 is 16 residues long. Germline V gives CDR1 SGHRS, CDR2 YFSETQ. V gave up 0 bases and J gave up 7 bases; unmatched junction bases: 4. CDR3 amino acids: CASSLEGTGVNSPLHF. The CDR3 coding sequence is TGCGCCAGCAGCTTGGAGGGGACAGGGGTGAATTCACCCCTCCACTTT.

In its sample, this clone was seen once. The chain recombines TRBV7-8 with TRBJ2-3; 8 nucleotides align to TRBD1. The CDR3 extends over 17 amino acids. V lost 0 bases and J lost 4; bases outside the gene matches: 9. Germline CDR1 SGHVS, CDR2 FQNEAQ. In nucleotides, the CDR3 is TGTGCCAGCAGCTTAGCGCCCAGACAGGGGTGGTCAGATACGCAGTATTTT. It specifies CASSLAPRQGWSDTQYF.